This T cell receptor beta chain appears in the sequencing data of a study of T cells in localized non-small cell lung cancer. This CDR3 region has 13 residues. The V gene lost 10 bases and the J gene lost 2 bases, with 12 bases spanning the gap. Per the germline V gene, CDR1 is SNHLY and CDR2 is FYNNEI. Profiling relied on immunoSEQ multiplex PCR, and the TCRdb table lists in-frame clones only, not all of them. The sample contains about 16,000 clones, around 83% of which appear only once. Findings and limits, study-wide: Higher T cell density in the blood was associated with longer overall survival, whereas higher adjacent-lung clonality associated with shorter survival. Compared with tumor, uninvolved adjacent lung displayed greater T cell clonality, ranking highest overall.

Remarks on this clone: The antigen is unknown.

This chain uses TRBV2 with TRBJ2-1; D gene uncertain. Sequences were derived from peripheral blood, sampled before any cancer treatment. The origin of this receptor is a male donor at least 60 years old with stage I lung adenocarcinoma. The CDR3 loop is CATRTVTYNEQFF. The CDR3 DNA reads as TGTGCCACCCGGACGGTTACCTACAATGAGCAGTTCTTC.